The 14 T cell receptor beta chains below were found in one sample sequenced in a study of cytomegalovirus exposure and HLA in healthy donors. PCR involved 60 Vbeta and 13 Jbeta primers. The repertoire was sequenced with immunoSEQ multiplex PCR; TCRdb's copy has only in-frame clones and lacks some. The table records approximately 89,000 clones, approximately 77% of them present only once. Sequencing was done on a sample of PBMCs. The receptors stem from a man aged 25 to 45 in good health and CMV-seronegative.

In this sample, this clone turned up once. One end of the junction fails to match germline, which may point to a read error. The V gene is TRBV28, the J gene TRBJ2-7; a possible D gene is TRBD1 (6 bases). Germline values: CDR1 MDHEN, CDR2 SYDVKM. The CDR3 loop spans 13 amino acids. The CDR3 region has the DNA TGTGCCAGCAGTTTATCAGGGGCGTCGAAATCGGGGTTC. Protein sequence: CASSLSGASKSGF. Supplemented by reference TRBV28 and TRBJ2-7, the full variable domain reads DVKVTQSSRYLVKRTGEKVFLECVQDMDHENMFWYRQDPGLGLRLIYFSYDVKMKEKGDIPEGYSVSREKKERFSLILESASTNQTSMYLCASSLSGASKSGFGPGTRLTVT.

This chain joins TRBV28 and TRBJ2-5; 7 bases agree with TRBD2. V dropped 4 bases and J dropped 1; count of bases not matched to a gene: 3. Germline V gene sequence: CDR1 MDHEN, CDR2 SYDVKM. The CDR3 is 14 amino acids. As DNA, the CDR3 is TGTGCCAGCAGTTCCGCTAGCGGCCAAGAGACCCAGTACTTC. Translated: CASSSASGQETQYF.

In nucleotides, the CDR3 is TGTGCCAGCTCACCCCGGACTAGCTCCTACGAGCAGTACTTC. Residues: CASSPRTSSYEQYF. The rearrangement uses TRBV18 and TRBJ2-7, with 7 bases that match TRBD2. There are 14 residues in the CDR3. Germline V CDR1 and CDR2: KGHSH, LQKENI. V shed 3 bases, J shed 0 bases, and the junction held 2 bases outside the gene matches.

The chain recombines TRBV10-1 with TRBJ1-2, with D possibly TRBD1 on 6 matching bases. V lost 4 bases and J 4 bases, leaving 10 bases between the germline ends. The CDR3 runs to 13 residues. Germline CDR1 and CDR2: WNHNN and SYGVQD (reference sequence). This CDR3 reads CASSGQDGYGYTF. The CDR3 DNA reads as TGCGCCAGCAGTGGACAGGACGGCTATGGCTACACCTTC.

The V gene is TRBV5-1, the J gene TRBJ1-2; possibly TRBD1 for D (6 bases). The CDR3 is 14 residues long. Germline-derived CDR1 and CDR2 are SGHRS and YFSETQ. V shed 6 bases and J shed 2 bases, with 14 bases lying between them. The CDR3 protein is CASTRPGGNYGYTF. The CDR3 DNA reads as TGCGCCAGCACCCGGCCGGGGGGCAACTATGGCTACACCTTC.

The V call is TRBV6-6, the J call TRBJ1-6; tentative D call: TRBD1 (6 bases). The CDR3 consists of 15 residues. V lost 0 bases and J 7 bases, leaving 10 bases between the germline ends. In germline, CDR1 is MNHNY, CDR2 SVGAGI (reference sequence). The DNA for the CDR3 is TGTGCCAGCAGTTACTCCAGGGACATGAATTCACCCCTCCACTTT. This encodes CASSYSRDMNSPLHF.

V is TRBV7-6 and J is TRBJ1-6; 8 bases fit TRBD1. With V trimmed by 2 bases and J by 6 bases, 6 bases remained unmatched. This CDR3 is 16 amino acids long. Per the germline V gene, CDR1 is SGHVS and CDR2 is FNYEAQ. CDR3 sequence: CASSLRTGSTNSPLHF. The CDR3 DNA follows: TGTGCCAGCAGCTTAAGGACAGGGAGCACTAATTCACCCCTCCACTTT.

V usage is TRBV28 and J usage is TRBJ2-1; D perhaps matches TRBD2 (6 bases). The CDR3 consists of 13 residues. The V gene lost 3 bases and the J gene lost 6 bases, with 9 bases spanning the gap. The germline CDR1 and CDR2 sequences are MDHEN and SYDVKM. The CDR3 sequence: CASSFRLGNEQFF. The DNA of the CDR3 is TGTGCCAGCAGTTTTCGACTAGGCAATGAGCAGTTCTTC. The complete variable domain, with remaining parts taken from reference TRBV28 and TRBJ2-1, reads DVKVTQSSRYLVKRTGEKVFLECVQDMDHENMFWYRQDPGLGLRLIYFSYDVKMKEKGDIPEGYSVSREKKERFSLILESASTNQTSMYLCASSFRLGNEQFFGPGTRLTVL.

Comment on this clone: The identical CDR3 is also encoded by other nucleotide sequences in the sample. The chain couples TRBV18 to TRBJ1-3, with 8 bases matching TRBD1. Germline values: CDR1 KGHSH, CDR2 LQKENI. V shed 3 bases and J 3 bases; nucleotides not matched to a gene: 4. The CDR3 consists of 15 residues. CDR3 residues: CASSPGQGGGNTIYF. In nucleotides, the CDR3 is TGTGCCAGCTCACCCGGACAGGGAGGTGGAAACACCATATATTTT. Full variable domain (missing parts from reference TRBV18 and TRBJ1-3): NAGVMQNPRHLVRRRGQEARLRCSPMKGHSHVYWYRQLPEEGLKFMVYLQKENIIDESGMPKERFSAEFPKEGPSILRIQQVVRGDSAAYFCASSPGQGGGNTIYFGEGSWLTVV.

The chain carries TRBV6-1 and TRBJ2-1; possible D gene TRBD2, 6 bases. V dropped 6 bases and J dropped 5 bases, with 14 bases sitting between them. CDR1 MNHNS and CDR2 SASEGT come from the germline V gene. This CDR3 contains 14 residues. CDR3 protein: CASRAGRSDNEQFF. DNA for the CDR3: TGTGCCAGCAGGGCGGGAAGAAGCGACAATGAGCAGTTCTTC.

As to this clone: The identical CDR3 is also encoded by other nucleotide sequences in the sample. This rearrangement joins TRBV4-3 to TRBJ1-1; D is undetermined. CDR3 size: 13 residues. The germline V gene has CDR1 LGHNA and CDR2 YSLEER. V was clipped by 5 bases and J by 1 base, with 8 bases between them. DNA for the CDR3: TGCGCCAGCAGCTTCACGCGGAACACTGAAGCTTTCTTT. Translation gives CASSFTRNTEAFF.

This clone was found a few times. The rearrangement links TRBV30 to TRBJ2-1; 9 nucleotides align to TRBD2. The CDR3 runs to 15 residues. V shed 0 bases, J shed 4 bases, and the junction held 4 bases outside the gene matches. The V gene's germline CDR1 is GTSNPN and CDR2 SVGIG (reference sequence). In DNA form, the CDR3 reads TGTGCCTGGAGTGTAGGTAGCGGGAGATACAATGAGCAGTTCTTC. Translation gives CAWSVGSGRYNEQFF.

CDR3 loop: CASSSYSTPSLNYEQYF. CDR3 nucleotides: TGTGCCAGCAGCTCCTACTCGACACCAAGCCTAAACTACGAGCAGTACTTC. The genes are TRBV28 and TRBJ2-7; D remains ambiguous. Germline CDR1 and CDR2: MDHEN and SYDVKM. Trimming removed 6 bases from V and 3 bases from J, with 24 bases in between. This CDR3 region has 17 residues.

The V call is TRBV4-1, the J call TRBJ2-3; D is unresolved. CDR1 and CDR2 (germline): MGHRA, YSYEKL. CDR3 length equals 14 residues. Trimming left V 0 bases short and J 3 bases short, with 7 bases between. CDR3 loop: CASSQDLRTDTQYF. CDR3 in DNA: TGCGCCAGCAGCCAAGATCTGAGGACAGATACGCAGTATTTT.